These 23 T cell receptor beta chains share one sample of origin, sequenced in a study of blood T cell repertoires in COVID-19. Assay used: immunoSEQ multiplex PCR; TCRdb lists only in-frame clones, some missing. In the table there are about 270,000 clones, approximately 90% of which are singletons. Material: PBMCs or T cells enriched from blood (not recorded which). The receptors shown here come from a woman younger than 35 who had recovered from COVID-19.

The CDR3 DNA sequence: TGTGCCAGCAGTGAAGGCAGCTCCTACGAGCAGTACTTC. As protein: CASSEGSSYEQYF. This chain uses TRBV6-1 with TRBJ2-7; D call uncertain. Trimming cost V 1 base and J 0 bases, with 4 bases left between them. This CDR3 is 13 amino acids long. Per germline, CDR1 MNHNS and CDR2 SASEGT.

The chain is built from TRBV7-2 and TRBJ2-5; D remains unclear. This CDR3 has 12 amino acids. Trimming removed 5 bases at V and 9 bases at J, with 13 bases between. In germline, CDR1 is SGHTA, CDR2 FQGNSA. CDR3 bases: TGTGCCAGCAGCCTCGACTGGAGCTCCCAGTACTTC. Translating it yields CASSLDWSSQYF.

The chain carries TRBV6-5 and TRBJ1-6, with D tentatively TRBD1 (5 bases). Trimming left V 6 bases short and J 7 bases short, with 13 bases between. Germline lookup yields CDR1 MNHEY and CDR2 SVGAGI. This CDR3 comprises 14 residues. CDR3 DNA sequence: TGTGCCAGCAGCAGGGAAATGGAAAATTCACCCCTCCACTTT. Encoded protein: CASSREMENSPLHF.

The chain combines TRBV10-3 with TRBJ1-1, with TRBD1 identical over 9 bases. The CDR3 sequence is 17 residues long. J was trimmed by 4 bases and V by 3 bases; bases with no gene match: 12. Germline CDR1 and CDR2: ENHRY and SYGVKD. In DNA form, the CDR3 reads TGTGCCATCAGTGAACGGCCCCCGGGACAGGGAACCACTGAAGCTTTCTTT. It yields the protein CAISERPPGQGTTEAFF.

The chain has TRBV5-4 and TRBJ1-1; TRBD1 is a possible D gene (5 bases). The V gene's germline CDR1 is SGHNT and CDR2 YYREEE (reference sequence). The CDR3 has 14 residues. The V gene lost 2 bases and the J gene lost 7 bases, with 15 bases spanning the gap. CDR3: CASSLDSTAFEAFF. The CDR3 DNA sequence: TGTGCCAGCAGCTTAGATTCGACAGCATTTGAAGCTTTCTTT.

This chain joins TRBV2 and TRBJ2-2; TRBD1 might be the D (6 bases). V dropped 10 bases and J dropped 3 bases, with 15 bases sitting between them. CDR1 SNHLY and CDR2 FYNNEI come from the germline V gene. The CDR3 loop spans 14 amino acids. The CDR3 is CATPQGSDTGELFF. CDR3 coding DNA: TGTGCCACCCCCCAGGGGTCGGACACCGGGGAGCTGTTTTTT. Based on the CDR3 plus reference TRBV2 and TRBJ2-2, the full variable domain is EPEVTQTPSHQVTQMGQEVILRCVPISNHLYFYWYRQILGQKVEFLVSFYNNEISEKSEIFDDQFSVERPDGSNFTLKIRSTKLEDSAMYFCATPQGSDTGELFFGEGSRLTVL.

The rearrangement uses TRBV5-1 and TRBJ1-1, with no clear D. The CDR3 runs 13 residues. Trimming stripped 3 bases from V and 0 bases from J, with 6 bases between. Germline loops: CDR1 SGHRS, CDR2 YFSETQ. CDR3 sequence: CASSYKMNTEAFF. The CDR3 nucleotides are TGCGCCAGCAGCTACAAAATGAACACTGAAGCTTTCTTT. The full variable domain, completed using reference TRBV5-1 and TRBJ1-1, is KAGVTQTPRYLIKTRGQQVTLSCSPISGHRSVSWYQQTPGQGLQFLFEYFSETQRNKGNFPGRFSGRQFSNSRSEMNVSTLELGDSALYLCASSYKMNTEAFFGQGTRLTVV.

CDR3 nucleotides: TGTGCCAGCTCACCAGAGGGATTCTCCTACGAGCAGTACTTC. It codes for CASSPEGFSYEQYF. The chain combines TRBV18 with TRBJ2-7, with D possibly matching TRBD2 (5 bases). Germline-derived CDR1 and CDR2 are KGHSH and LQKENI. The length of the CDR3 is 14 residues. The V end was cut by 2 bases, the J end by 0 bases, with 8 bases between.

The rearrangement links TRBV18 to TRBJ2-3; 10 bases fit TRBD1. Germline V gene data show CDR1 as KGHSH and CDR2 as LQKENI. The ends lost 1 base at V and 4 bases at J; junction bases unmatched: 5. The CDR3 is made up of 16 amino acids. In DNA form, the CDR3 reads TGTGCCAGCTCACCACGGGGGACAGGGGAGTCAGATACGCAGTATTTT. Protein sequence: CASSPRGTGESDTQYF.

This clone has a handful of counts. The sample carries other DNA sequences with the same CDR3. The chain recombines TRBV14 with TRBJ1-1; D call uncertain. The ends were cut back, 4 bases at V and 1 base at J, with 4 bases in the middle. This CDR3 is built from 12 residues. Per germline, CDR1 SGHDN and CDR2 FVKESK. The CDR3 here is CASSPQNTEAFF. The CDR3 nucleotides read TGTGCCAGCAGCCCCCAGAACACTGAAGCTTTCTTT.

The chain couples TRBV2 to TRBJ2-3; no reliable D call. V gave up 2 bases and J gave up 6 bases, with 6 bases separating them. The germline CDR1 and CDR2 sequences are SNHLY and FYNNEI. The CDR3 spans 12 residues. The CDR3 reads CASSETEDTQYF. The CDR3 DNA follows: TGTGCCAGCAGTGAAACGGAGGATACGCAGTATTTT.

The chain carries TRBV3-1 (or the pseudogene TRBV3-2) and TRBJ1-5; 12 nucleotides match TRBD1. The germline V gene encodes CDR1 LGHDT and CDR2 YNNKEL (reference sequence). CDR3 length equals 18 residues. V lost 3 bases to trimming and J lost 7 bases; unmatched junction nucleotides: 13. CDR3 in amino acids: CASSQGLGTGGLRQPQHF. Written as DNA, the CDR3 is TGTGCCAGCAGCCAGGGCCTCGGGACAGGGGGCCTCAGGCAGCCCCAGCATTTT.

This clone appeared once. The rearrangement joins TRBV5-5 to TRBJ2-7; 7 nucleotides agree with TRBD1. This CDR3 has 12 amino acids. CDR1 is SGHKS and CDR2 is YYEKEE in the germline V gene (reference sequence). V was pared by 4 bases and J by 6 bases, with 4 bases of the junction left unmatched. Written as DNA, the CDR3 is TGTGCCAGCAGCAAGTCAGGGGGCGAGCAGTACTTC. Its translation is CASSKSGGEQYF.

The chain links TRBV19 to TRBJ2-3; 7 positions match TRBD2. The V segment lost 6 bases and the J segment 4 bases; nucleotides outside the gene matches: 4. Germline CDR1 and CDR2: LNHDA and SQIVND (reference sequence). This CDR3 has 13 amino acids. In DNA form, the CDR3 reads TGTGCCAGTAGCGGCGGGGGAGCAGATACGCAGTATTTT. This gives the protein CASSGGGADTQYF.

This CDR3 is CASTSGLFSYNEQFF. CDR3 DNA: TGTGCCAGCACCAGCGGGCTATTCTCCTACAATGAGCAGTTCTTC. V gene TRBV28 combines with J gene TRBJ2-1; D may be TRBD2 (6 bases). V lost 7 bases and J 0 bases, leaving 13 bases between the germline ends. Germline V gene sequence: CDR1 MDHEN, CDR2 SYDVKM. The CDR3 runs 15 residues.

The chain links TRBV28 to TRBJ1-2, with a tentative D call TRBD1 (5 bases). CDR1 MDHEN and CDR2 SYDVKM come from the germline V gene. Between the trimmed V and J ends, which lost 2 bases and 8 bases, there was a span of 15 bases. The CDR3 runs 14 residues. The CDR3: CASSLDGAGTGYTF. The CDR3 nucleotides read TGTGCCAGCAGTTTAGATGGGGCGGGGACGGGCTACACCTTC.

V usage is TRBV5-1 and J usage is TRBJ2-5, with 9 nucleotides matching TRBD2. Germline lookup yields CDR1 SGHRS and CDR2 YFSETQ. V dropped 0 bases and J dropped 0; count of bases not matched to a gene: 3. The CDR3 sequence is 16 residues long. The CDR3 protein is CASSLVAGGNQETQYF. The CDR3 DNA sequence: TGCGCCAGCAGCTTGGTTGCGGGGGGGAACCAAGAGACCCAGTACTTC.

The V call is TRBV9, the J call TRBJ2-6, with 8 bases identical to TRBD2. V lost 4 bases, J lost 0 bases, and 9 bases stayed unmatched. Germline assignment: CDR1 SGDLS and CDR2 YYNGEE. This CDR3 comprises 18 residues. The CDR3 loop reads CASSLPGLVRSGANVLTF. As DNA, the CDR3 is TGTGCCAGCAGCCTGCCGGGACTAGTACGCTCTGGGGCCAACGTCCTGACTTTC.

The rearrangement links TRBV5-3 to TRBJ2-2, with TRBD1 matching 9 bases. TRBV5-3 is flagged as an ORF with uncertain function. The CDR3 consists of 16 residues. The V gene end was trimmed by 4 bases and the J gene end by 1 base; junction bases not matched to a gene: 5. CDR3 sequence reads: CARSPPGQGNTGELFF. CDR3 bases: TGTGCCAGAAGCCCCCCGGGACAGGGGAACACCGGGGAGCTGTTTTTT.

V gene TRBV3-1 (or the pseudogene TRBV3-2) combines with J gene TRBJ1-6, with TRBD1 matching over 7 bases. The CDR3 sequence is 17 residues long. The germline V gene encodes CDR1 LGHDT and CDR2 YNNKEL (reference sequence). Unmatched junction bases numbered 12, after V lost 1 base and J lost 9 bases. CDR3 loop: CASSQVTGARNRSPLHF. DNA for the CDR3: TGTGCCAGCAGCCAAGTCACAGGGGCGCGGAACCGTTCACCCCTCCACTTT.

The rearrangement uses TRBV5-1 and TRBJ2-2, with 8 bases fitting TRBD2. CDR3 size: 15 residues. With V trimmed by 0 bases and J by 3 bases, 1 base remained unmatched. Looked up from germline, CDR1 is SGHRS and CDR2 is YFSETQ. CDR3 sequence: CASSLGSGDTGELFF. The CDR3 nucleotides are TGCGCCAGCAGCTTGGGTAGCGGGGACACCGGGGAGCTGTTTTTT.

This clone was found once. This chain joins TRBV25-1 and TRBJ2-3, with 10 bases fitting TRBD2. V was pared by 6 bases and J by 1 base, with 7 bases of the junction left unmatched. The CDR3 loop spans 16 amino acids. CDR1 MGHDK and CDR2 SYGVNS come from the germline V gene. In nucleotides, the CDR3 is TGTGCCAGCAGCGCCCTTACTAGCGGGGGCACAGATACGCAGTATTTT. Its protein is CASSALTSGGTDTQYF.

The gene calls are TRBV5-1 and TRBJ1-4, with 8 bases aligning to TRBD1. J lost 4 bases, V lost 3 bases, and 5 bases had no gene match. The CDR3 is 15 residues long. Germline CDR1 and CDR2: SGHRS and YFSETQ. The CDR3 sequence: CASSWGTGGNEKLFF. The CDR3, as DNA: TGCGCCAGCAGCTGGGGGACAGGAGGTAATGAAAAACTGTTTTTT.